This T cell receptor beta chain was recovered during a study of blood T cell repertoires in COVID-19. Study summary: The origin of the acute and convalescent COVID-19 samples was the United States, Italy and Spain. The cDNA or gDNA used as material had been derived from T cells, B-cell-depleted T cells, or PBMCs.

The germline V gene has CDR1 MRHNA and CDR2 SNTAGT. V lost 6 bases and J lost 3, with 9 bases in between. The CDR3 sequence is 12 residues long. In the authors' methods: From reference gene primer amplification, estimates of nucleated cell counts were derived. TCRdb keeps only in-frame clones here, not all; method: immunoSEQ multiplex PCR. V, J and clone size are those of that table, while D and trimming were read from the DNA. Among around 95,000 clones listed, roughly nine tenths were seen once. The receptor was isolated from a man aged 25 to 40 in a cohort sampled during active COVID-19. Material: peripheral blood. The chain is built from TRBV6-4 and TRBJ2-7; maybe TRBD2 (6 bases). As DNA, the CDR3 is TGTGCCAGCAGGGGGGGAGGCTACGAGCAGTACTTC. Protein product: CASRGGGYEQYF.